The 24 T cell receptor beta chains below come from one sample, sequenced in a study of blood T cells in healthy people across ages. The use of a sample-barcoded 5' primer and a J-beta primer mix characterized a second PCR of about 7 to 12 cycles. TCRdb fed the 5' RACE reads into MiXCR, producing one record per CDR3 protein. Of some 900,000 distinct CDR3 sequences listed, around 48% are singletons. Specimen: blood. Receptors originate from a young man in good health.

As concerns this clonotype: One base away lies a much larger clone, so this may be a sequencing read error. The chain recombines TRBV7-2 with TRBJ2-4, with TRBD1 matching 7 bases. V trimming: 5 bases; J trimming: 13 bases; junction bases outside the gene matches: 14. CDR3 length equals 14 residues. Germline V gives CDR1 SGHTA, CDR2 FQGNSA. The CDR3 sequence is CASSLLQGVNKQYF. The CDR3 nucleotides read TGTGCCAGCAGCCTCCTGCAGGGGGTCAACAAGCAGTACTTC.

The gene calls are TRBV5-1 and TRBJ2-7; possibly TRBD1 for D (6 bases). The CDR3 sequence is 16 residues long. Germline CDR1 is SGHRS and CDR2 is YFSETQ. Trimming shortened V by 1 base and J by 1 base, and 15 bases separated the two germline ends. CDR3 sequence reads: CASSLFAGVESYEQYF. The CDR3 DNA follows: TGCGCCAGCAGCTTGTTCGCAGGGGTGGAATCCTACGAGCAGTACTTC.

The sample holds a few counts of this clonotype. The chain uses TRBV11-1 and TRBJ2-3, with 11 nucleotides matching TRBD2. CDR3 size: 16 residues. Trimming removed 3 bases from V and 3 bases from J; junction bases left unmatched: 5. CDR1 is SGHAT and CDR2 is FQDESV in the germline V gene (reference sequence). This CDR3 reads CASSFPLAGGTDTQYF. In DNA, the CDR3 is TGTGCCAGCAGCTTTCCCCTAGCGGGGGGTACAGATACGCAGTATTTT.

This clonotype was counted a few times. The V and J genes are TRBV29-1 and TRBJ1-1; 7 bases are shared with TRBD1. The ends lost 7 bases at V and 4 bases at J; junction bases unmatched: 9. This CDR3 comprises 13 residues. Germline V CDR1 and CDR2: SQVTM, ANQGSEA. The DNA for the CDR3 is TGCAGCGGGAGACAGGGAGGGAGCACTGAAGCTTTCTTT. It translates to CSGRQGGSTEAFF.

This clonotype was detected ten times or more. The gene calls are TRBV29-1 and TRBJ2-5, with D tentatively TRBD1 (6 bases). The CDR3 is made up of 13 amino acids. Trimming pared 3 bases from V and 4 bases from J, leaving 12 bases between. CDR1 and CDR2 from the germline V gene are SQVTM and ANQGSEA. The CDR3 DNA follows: TGCAGCGTTGACAGGGGCAACCGAGAGACCCAGTACTTC. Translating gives CSVDRGNRETQYF. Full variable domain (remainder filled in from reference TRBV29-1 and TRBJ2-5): SAVISQKPSRDICQRGTSLTIQCQVDSQVTMMFWYRQQPGQSLTLIATANQGSEATYESGFVIDKFPISRPNLTFSTLTVSNMSPEDSSIYLCSVDRGNRETQYFGPGTRLLVL.

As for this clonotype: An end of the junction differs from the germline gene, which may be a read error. The CDR3 region has the DNA TGCAGTGCTGAACGACAGGGGCAAGAGACCGAGTACTTC. Translation gives CSAERQGQETEYF. The chain has TRBV20-1 and TRBJ2-5, with 8 bases matching TRBD1. The CDR3 spans 13 residues. Germline V CDR1 and CDR2: DFQATT, SNEGSKA (reference sequence).

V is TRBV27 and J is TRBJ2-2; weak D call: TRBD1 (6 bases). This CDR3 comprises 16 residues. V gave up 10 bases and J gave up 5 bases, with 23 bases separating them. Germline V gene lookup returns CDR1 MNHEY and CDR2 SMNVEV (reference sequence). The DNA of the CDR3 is TGTGCCACCACTATAGGGGATGTACAGGGAACCGGGGAGCTGTTTTTT. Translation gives CATTIGDVQGTGELFF.

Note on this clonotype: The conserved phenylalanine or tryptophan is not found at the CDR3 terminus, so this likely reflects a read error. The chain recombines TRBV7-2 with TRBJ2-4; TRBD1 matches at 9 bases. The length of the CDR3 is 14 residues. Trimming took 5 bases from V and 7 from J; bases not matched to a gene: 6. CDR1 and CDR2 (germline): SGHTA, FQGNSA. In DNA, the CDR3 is TGTGCCAGCAGCCCCGGACAGGGGTCGAACATTCAGTACTTG. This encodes CASSPGQGSNIQYL.

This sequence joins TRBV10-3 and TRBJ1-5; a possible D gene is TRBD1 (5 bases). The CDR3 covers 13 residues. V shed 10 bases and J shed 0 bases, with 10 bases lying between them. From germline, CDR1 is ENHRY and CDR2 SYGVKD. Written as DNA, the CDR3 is TGTGCCACCGTAGACAGTAGCAATCAGCCCCAGCATTTT. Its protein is CATVDSSNQPQHF.

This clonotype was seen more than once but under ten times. The CDR3 spells CASSVAQSSYNEQFF. The CDR3, as DNA: TGTGCCAGCAGCGTAGCCCAAAGCTCCTACAATGAGCAGTTCTTC. The chain combines TRBV9 with TRBJ2-1, with no clear D. V lost 0 bases and J lost 0, with 7 bases in between. The CDR3 is made up of 15 amino acids. Germline V gene data show CDR1 as SGDLS and CDR2 as YYNGEE.

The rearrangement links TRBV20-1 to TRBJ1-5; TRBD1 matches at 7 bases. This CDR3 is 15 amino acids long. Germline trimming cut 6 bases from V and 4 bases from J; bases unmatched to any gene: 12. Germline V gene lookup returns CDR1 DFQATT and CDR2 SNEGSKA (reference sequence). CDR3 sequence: CSATTGVRNNQPQHF. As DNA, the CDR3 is TGCAGTGCCACAACAGGGGTCCGTAATAATCAGCCCCAGCATTTT.

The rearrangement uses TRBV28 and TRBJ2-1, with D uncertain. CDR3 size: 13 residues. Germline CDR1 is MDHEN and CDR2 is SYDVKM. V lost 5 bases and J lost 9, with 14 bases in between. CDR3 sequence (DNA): TGTGCCAGCAGTCCCCCTCAGGCCATTGAGCAGTTCTTC. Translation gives CASSPPQAIEQFF. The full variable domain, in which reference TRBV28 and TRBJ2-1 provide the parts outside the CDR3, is DVKVTQSSRYLVKRTGEKVFLECVQDMDHENMFWYRQDPGLGLRLIYFSYDVKMKEKGDIPEGYSVSREKKERFSLILESASTNQTSMYLCASSPPQAIEQFFGPGTRLTVL.

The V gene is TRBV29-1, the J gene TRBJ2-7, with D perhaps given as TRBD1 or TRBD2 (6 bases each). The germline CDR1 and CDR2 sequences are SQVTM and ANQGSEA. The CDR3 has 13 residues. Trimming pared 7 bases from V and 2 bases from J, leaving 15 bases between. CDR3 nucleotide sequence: TGCAGCGCCTTAGCGGACAGTACCTACGAGCAGTACTTC. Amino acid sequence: CSALADSTYEQYF.

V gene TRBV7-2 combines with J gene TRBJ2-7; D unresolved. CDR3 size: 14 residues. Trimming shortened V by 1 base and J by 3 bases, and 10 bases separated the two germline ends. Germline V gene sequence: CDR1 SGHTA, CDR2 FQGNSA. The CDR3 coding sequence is TGTGCCAGCAGCTTAGTTAAGGGTGACTACGAGCAGTACTTC. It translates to CASSLVKGDYEQYF.

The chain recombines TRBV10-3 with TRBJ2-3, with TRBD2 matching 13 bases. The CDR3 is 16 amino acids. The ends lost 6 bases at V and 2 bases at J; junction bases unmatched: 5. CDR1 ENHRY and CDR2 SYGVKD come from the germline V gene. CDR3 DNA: TGTGCCATCAGCGCCGGGACTAGCGGGGACACAGATACGCAGTATTTT. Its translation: CAISAGTSGDTDTQYF.

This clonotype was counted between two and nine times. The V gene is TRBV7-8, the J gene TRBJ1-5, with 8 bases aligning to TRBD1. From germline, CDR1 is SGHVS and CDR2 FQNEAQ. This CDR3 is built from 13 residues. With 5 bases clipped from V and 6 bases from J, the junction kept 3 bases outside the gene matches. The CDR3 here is CASSPDRGQPQHF. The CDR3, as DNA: TGTGCCAGCAGCCCCGACAGGGGTCAGCCCCAGCATTTT.

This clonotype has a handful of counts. Written as DNA, the CDR3 is TGCGCCAGCAGCTTGGGAGGATTGACCTATGGCTACACCTTC. Its translation is CASSLGGLTYGYTF. The chain links TRBV5-1 to TRBJ1-2; D is uncertain. With 0 bases removed from V and 4 bases from J, the gap between germline ends came to 10 bases. The CDR3 runs to 14 residues. CDR1 and CDR2 (germline): SGHRS, YFSETQ.

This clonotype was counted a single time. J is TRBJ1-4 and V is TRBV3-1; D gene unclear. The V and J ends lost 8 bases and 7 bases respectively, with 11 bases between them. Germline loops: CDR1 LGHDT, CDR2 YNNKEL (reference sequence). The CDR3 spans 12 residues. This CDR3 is CASGGESEKLFF. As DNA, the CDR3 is TGTGCCAGCGGCGGGGAGAGTGAAAAACTGTTTTTT.

CDR3 in amino acids: CASSQERGQVNTEAFF. CDR3 coding DNA: TGCGCCAGCAGCCAAGAGAGGGGGCAGGTGAACACTGAAGCTTTCTTT. The chain employs TRBV4-1 and TRBJ1-1; the match to TRBD1 covers 7 bases. J gave up 0 bases and V 0 bases, and 4 bases lay outside the gene matches. Germline V lookup: CDR1 MGHRA, CDR2 YSYEKL. The CDR3 is 16 amino acids.

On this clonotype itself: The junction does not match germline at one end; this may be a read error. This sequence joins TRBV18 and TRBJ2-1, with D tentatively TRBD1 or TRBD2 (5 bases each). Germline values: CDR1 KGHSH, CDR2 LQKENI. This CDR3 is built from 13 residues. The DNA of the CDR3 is TGTGCCAGCTCCCCGGACTCGATGGGGGAGCAGTTATTC. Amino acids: CASSPDSMGEQLF.

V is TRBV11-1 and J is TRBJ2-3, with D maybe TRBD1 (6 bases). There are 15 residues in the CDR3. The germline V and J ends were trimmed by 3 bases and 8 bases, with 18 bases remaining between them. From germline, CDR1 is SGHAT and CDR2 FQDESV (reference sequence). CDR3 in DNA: TGTGCCAGCAGCTTTACAGGGACCCGAGGGAGTACGCAGTATTTT. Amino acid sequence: CASSFTGTRGSTQYF.

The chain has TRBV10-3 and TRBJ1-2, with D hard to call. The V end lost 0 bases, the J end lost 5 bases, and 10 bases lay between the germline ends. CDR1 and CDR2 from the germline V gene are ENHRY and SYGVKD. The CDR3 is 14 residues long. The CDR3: CAISESTSYYGYTF. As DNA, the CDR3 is TGTGCCATCAGTGAGTCGACTAGCTATTATGGCTACACCTTC.

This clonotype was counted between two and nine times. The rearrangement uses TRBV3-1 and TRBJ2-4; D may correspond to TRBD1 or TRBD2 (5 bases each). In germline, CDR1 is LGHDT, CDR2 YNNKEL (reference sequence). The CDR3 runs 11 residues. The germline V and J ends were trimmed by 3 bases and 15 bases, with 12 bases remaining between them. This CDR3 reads CASSHRDRLYF. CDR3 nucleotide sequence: TGTGCCAGCAGCCACCGGGACCGTCTGTACTTC.

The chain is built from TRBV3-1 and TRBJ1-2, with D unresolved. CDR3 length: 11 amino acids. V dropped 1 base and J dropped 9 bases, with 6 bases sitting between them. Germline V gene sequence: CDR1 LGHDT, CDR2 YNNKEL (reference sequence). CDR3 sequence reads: CASSQVLSYTF. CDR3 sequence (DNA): TGTGCCAGCAGCCAAGTTTTAAGCTACACCTTC.